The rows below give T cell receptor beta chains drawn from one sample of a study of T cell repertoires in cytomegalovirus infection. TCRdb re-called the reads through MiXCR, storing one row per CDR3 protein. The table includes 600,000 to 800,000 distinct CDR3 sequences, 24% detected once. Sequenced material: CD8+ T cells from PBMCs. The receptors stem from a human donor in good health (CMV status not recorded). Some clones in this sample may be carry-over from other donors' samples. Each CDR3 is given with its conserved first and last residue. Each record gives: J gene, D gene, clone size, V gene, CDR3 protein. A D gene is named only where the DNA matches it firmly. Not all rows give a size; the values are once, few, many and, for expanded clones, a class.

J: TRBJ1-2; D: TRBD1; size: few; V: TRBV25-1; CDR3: CASSEIGTGNGYTF
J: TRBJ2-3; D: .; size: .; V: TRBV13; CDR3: CASSPGLLGTDTQYF
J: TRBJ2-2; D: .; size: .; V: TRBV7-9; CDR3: CASSLFSSTVGELFF
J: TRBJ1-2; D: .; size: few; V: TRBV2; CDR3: CASREDAYFYGYTF
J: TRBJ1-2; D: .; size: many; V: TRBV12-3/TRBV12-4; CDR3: CASSLDRYYGYTF
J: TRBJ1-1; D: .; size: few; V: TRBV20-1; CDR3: CSARSRGHTEAFF
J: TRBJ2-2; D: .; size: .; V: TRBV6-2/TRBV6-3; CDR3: CASSLPPSGTGELFF
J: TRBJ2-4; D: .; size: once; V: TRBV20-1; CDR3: CSARDRKLAKNIQYF
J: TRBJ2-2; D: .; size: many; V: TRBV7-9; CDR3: CASSLGDSGELFF
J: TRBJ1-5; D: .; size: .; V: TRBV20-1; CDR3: CSARDLGVSGNQPQHF
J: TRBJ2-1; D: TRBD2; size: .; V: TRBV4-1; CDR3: CASRRAGGLRDEQFF
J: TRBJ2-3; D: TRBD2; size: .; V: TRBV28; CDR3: CASSLSRVVKVSGDTQYF
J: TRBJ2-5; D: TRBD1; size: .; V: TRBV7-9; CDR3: CASSSDRAETQYF
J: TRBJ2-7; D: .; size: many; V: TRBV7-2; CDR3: CASSLSKVAVLTYEQYF
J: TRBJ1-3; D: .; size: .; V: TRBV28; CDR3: CASSFDGRARGNTIYF
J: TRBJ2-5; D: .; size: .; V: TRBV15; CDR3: CATSRDSSFQETQYF
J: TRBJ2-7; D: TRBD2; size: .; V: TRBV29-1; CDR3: CSVSNSGGEQYF
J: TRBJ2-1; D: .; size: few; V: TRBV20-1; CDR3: CSARIPGGEQFF
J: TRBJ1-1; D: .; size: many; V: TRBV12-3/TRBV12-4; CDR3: CASSLSSVNTEAFF
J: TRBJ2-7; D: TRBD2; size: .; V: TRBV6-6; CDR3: CASSYSPSGGEQYF
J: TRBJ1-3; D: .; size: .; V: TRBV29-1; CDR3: CSVAVQGAGNTIYF
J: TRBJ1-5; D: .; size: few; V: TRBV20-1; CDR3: CSAPSARQISNQPQHF
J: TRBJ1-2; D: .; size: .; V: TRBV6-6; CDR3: CASSYDGGNYGYTF
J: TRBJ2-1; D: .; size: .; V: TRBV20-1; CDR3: CSARGVLQKGPVYNEQFF
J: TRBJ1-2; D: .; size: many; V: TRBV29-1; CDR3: CSVEDRVGYTF
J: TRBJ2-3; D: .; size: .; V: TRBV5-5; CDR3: CASSYSGSGPDTQYF
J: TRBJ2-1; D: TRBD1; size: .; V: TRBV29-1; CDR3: CSVEWDRGFNKQFF
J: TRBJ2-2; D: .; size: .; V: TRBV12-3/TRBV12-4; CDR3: CASSFTPVNTGELFF
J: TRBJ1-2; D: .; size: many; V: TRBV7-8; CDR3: CASSLERGANYGYTF
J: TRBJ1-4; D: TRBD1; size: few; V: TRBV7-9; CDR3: CASSEGGRREKLFF